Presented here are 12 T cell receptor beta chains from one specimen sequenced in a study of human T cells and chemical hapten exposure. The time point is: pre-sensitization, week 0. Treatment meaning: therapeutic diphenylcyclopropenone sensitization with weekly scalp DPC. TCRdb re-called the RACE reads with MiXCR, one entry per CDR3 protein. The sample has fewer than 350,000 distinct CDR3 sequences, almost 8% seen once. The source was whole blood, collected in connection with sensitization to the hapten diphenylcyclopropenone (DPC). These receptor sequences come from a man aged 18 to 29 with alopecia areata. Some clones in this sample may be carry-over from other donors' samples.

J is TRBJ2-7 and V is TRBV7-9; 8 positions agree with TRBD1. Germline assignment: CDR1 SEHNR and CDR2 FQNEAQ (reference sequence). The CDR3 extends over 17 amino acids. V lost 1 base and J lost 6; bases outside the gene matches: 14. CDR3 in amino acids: CASSLGPGGNTSREQYF. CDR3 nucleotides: TGTGCCAGCAGCTTAGGACCAGGGGGCAATACCTCGCGCGAGCAGTACTTC.

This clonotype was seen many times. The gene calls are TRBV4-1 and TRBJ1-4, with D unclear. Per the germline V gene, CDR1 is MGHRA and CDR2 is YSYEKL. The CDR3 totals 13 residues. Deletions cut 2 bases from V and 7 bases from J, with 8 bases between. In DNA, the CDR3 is TGCGCCAGCAGCCAAAACCAATTTGAAAAACTGTTTTTT. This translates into CASSQNQFEKLFF.

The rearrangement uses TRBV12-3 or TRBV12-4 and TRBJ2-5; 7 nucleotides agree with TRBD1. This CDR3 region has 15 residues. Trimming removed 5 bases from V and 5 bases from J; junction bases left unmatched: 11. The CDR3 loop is CASSRPTGSGETQYF. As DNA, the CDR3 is TGTGCCAGCAGTCGCCCGACAGGGTCGGGGGAGACCCAGTACTTC.

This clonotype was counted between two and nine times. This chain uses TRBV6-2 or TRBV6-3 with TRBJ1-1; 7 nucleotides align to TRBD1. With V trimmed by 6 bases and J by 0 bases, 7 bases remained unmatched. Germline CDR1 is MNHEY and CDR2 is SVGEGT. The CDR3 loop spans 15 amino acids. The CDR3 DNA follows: TGTGCCAGCAGCCGAAGGACAGGATTGAACACTGAAGCTTTCTTT. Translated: CASSRRTGLNTEAFF.

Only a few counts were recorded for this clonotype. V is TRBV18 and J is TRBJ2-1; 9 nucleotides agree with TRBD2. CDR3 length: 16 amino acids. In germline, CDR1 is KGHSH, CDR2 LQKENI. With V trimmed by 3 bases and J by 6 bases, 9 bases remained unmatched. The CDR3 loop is CASSPVGLAGRNEQFF. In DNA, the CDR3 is TGTGCCAGCTCACCCGTCGGGCTAGCGGGGCGCAATGAGCAGTTCTTC.

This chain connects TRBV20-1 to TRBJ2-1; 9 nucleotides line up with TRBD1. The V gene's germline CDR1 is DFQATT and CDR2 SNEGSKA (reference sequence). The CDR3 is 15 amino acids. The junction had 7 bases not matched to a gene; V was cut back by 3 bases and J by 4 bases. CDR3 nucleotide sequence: TGCAGTGCTAGGTTGGGACAGGGAGGATACAATGAGCAGTTCTTC. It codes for CSARLGQGGYNEQFF.

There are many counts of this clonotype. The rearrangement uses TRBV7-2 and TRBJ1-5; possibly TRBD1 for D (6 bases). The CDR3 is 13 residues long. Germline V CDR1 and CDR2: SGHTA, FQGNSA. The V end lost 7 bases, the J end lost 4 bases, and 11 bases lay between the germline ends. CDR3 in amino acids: CASTPDRNQPQHF. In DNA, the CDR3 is TGTGCCAGCACCCCAGACAGGAATCAGCCCCAGCATTTT.

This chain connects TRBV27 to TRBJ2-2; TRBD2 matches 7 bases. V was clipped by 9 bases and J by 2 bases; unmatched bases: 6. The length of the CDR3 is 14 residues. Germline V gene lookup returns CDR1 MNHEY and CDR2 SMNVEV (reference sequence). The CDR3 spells CASTPGLNTGELFF. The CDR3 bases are TGTGCCAGTACCCCGGGACTAAACACCGGGGAGCTGTTTTTT.

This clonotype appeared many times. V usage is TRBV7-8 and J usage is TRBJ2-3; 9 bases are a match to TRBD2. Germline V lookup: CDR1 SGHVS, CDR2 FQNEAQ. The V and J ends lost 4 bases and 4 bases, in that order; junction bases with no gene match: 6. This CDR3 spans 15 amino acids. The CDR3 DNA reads TGTGCCAGCAGCTGGAAGCGGGGGGCCTCAGATACGCAGTATTTT. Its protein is CASSWKRGASDTQYF.

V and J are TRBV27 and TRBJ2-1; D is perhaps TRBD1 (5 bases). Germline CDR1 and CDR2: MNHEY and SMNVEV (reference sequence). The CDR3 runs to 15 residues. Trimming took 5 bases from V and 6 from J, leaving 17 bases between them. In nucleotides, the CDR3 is TGTGCCAGCAGTACAGACAGCGAAATACGCAATGAGCAGTTCTTC. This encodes CASSTDSEIRNEQFF.

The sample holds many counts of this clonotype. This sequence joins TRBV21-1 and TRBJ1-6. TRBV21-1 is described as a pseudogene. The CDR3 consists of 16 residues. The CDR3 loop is CASSKGEGLRNSPLHF. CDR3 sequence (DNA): TGTGCCAGCAGCAAAGGGGAGGGACTGAGGAATTCACCCCTCCACTTT.

Here the CDR3 reads CASSDPRAISNQPQHF. The CDR3, as DNA: TGTGCCAGCAGTGACCCCAGGGCCATTAGCAATCAGCCCCAGCATTTT. The rearrangement uses TRBV6-1 and TRBJ1-5; D may be TRBD1 (5 bases). CDR1 is MNHNS and CDR2 is SASEGT in the germline V gene. V gave up 3 bases and J gave up 0 bases, with 12 bases separating them. This CDR3 is 16 amino acids long.